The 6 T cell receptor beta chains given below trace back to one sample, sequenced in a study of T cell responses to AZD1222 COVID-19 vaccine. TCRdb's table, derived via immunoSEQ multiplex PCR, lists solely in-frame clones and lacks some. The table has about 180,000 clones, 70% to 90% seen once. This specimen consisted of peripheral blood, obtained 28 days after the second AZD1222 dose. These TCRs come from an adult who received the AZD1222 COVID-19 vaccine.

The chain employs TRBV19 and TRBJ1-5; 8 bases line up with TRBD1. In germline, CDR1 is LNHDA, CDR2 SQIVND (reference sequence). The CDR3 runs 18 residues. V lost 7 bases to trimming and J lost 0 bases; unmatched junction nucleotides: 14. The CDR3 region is CASKHMGDRLISNQPQHF. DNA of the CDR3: TGTGCCAGTAAGCATATGGGGGACAGGCTAATTAGCAATCAGCCCCAGCATTTT.

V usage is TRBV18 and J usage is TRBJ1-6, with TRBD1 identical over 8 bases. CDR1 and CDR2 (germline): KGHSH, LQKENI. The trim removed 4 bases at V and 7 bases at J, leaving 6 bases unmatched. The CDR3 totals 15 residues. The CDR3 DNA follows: TGTGCCAGCTCACAGCCCCGGACAGGGAATTCACCCCTCCACTTT. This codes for CASSQPRTGNSPLHF.

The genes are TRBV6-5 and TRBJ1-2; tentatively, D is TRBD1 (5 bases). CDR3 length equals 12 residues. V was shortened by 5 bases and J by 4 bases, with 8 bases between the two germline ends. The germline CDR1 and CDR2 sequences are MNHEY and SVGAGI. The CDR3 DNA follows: TGTGCCAGCAGTCCAGGGACCTATGGCTACACCTTC. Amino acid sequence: CASSPGTYGYTF.

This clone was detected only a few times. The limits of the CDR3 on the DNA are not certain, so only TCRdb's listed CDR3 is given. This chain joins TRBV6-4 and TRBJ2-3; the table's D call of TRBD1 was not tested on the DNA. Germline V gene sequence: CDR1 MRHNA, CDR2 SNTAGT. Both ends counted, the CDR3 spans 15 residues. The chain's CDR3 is CASSTSGQGPDTQYF.

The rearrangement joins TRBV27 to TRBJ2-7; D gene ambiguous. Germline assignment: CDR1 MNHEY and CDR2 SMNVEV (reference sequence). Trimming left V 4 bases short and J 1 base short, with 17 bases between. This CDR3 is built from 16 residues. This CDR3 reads CASSYNFPVASYEQYF. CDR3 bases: TGTGCCAGCAGTTACAATTTCCCCGTCGCTTCCTACGAGCAGTACTTC.

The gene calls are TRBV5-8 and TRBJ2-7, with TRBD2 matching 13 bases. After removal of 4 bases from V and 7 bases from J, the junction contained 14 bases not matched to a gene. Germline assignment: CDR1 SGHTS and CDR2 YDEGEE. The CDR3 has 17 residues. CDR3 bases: TGTGCCAGCAGCCAAACAGGGACTAGCGGGATCCGAGGGGAGCAGTACTTC. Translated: CASSQTGTSGIRGEQYF.